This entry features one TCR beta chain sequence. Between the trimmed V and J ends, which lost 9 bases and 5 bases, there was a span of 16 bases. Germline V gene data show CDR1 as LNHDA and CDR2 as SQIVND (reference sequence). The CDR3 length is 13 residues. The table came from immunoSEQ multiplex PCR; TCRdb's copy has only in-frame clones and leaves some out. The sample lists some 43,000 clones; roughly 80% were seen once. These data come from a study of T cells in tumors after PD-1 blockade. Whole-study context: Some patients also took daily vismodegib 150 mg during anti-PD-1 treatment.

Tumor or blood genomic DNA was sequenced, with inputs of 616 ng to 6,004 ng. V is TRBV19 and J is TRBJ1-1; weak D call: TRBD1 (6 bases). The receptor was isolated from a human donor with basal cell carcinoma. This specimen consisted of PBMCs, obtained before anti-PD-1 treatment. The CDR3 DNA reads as TGTGCCAGCCAGGGGCAAGACTGGACTGAAGCTTTCTTT. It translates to CASQGQDWTEAFF.